This T cell receptor (beta chain) derives from a study of CD8 T cells in Susac syndrome. Points from the study as a whole: No clonal expansion appeared among CD4+ T cells in Susac patients.

The germline gives CDR1 SGHVS, CDR2 FQNEAQ. Unmatched junction bases numbered 3, after V lost 5 bases and J lost 5 bases. This CDR3 is 14 amino acids long. Random hexamers were used to reverse transcribe roughly 0.45 to 1 ug of RNA. Amplification of TCR beta CDR3 spanned 54 Vbeta and 13 Jbeta via immunoSEQ multiplex PCR. TCRdb reanalysed the immunoSEQ multiplex PCR reads using MiXCR and keeps one entry per CDR3 protein. The sample has about 240,000 distinct CDR3 sequences, 90% to 96% seen once. The Susac syndrome patients fit the recently defined diagnostic criteria for definite or probable disease. Negative isolation was used for CD8+ and CD4+ T cells and FACS enrichment for TEMRA cells. About this clonotype itself: As yet, its antigen is unknown.

J is TRBJ2-3 and V is TRBV7-8, with 11 bases aligning to TRBD2. Sequenced sample: CD4+ T cells from PBMCs. The receptor's source is a human donor with Susac syndrome. CDR3 coding DNA: TGTGCCAGCAGCAACGGACTAGCGGGAGATACGCAGTATTTT. It encodes CASSNGLAGDTQYF.